The 8 T cell receptor beta chains in this list originate from one sample, sequenced in a study of cytomegalovirus exposure and HLA in healthy donors. The study ran its PCR with 60 Vbeta and 13 Jbeta primers. Data came from immunoSEQ multiplex PCR; TCRdb stores just in-frame clones and leaves some out. The sample shows around 140,000 clones, over 70% of them seen only once. Specimen: PBMCs. Receptors originate from a man in his forties in good health and CMV-seronegative.

The CDR3 nucleotides are TGTGCCAGTAACGGACTAGCGGGGGGTCCCTCTAGCACAGATACGCAGTATTTT. Residues: CASNGLAGGPSSTDTQYF. This chain connects TRBV2 to TRBJ2-3; 14 bases map to TRBD2. The ends lost 9 bases at V and 0 bases at J; junction bases unmatched: 11. This CDR3 is built from 18 residues. Germline CDR1 is SNHLY and CDR2 is FYNNEI.

The genes are TRBV5-1 and TRBJ1-4, with 10 nucleotides matching TRBD1. This CDR3 has 15 amino acids. Trimming removed 0 bases from V and 6 bases from J; junction bases left unmatched: 2. The germline CDR1 and CDR2 sequences are SGHRS and YFSETQ. In nucleotides, the CDR3 is TGCGCCAGCAGCTTGGCCGGGACAGGGGATGAAAAACTGTTTTTT. Translated, it gives CASSLAGTGDEKLFF.

V is TRBV4-1 and J is TRBJ2-3, with unresolved D. The CDR3 runs 15 residues. V lost 1 base to trimming and J lost 4 bases, with 12 bases between them. Looked up from germline, CDR1 is MGHRA and CDR2 is YSYEKL. The CDR3 loop reads CASSQVRMGADTQYF. Here the CDR3 DNA reads TGCGCCAGCAGCCAAGTCAGGATGGGTGCAGATACGCAGTATTTT.

The chain is built from TRBV9 and TRBJ1-2; 7 bases agree with TRBD1. CDR3 size: 16 residues. Per germline, CDR1 SGDLS and CDR2 YYNGEE. The trim removed 4 bases at V and 4 bases at J, leaving 13 bases unmatched. The DNA of the CDR3 is TGTGCCAGCAGCAAACGGGTGAGGGGGCGGGTCTATGGCTACACCTTC. Residues: CASSKRVRGRVYGYTF.

This clone appeared a few times. The V gene is TRBV6-6, the J gene TRBJ2-7, with 9 bases identical to TRBD1. Germline CDR1 reads MNHNY; CDR2 reads SVGAGI (reference sequence). Trimming cost V 7 bases and J 3 bases; bases outside gene matches: 4. The length of the CDR3 is 13 residues. The CDR3 reads CASTQTGGYEQYF. The CDR3 region has the DNA TGTGCCAGCACCCAGACAGGGGGCTACGAGCAGTACTTC.

V is TRBV7-2 and J is TRBJ1-6; D is possibly TRBD1 (6 bases). The V gene's germline CDR1 is SGHTA and CDR2 FQGNSA. This CDR3 contains 17 residues. Between the trimmed V and J ends, which lost 4 bases and 7 bases, there was a span of 20 bases. DNA of the CDR3: TGTGCCAGCAGCTCCACAGGGAGCCGGGGTCTGAATTCACCCCTCCACTTT. Amino acids: CASSSTGSRGLNSPLHF.

CDR3 coding DNA: TGTGCCAGCAGCCGACTAGCGGGCTCAGATACGCAGTATTTT. Encoded protein: CASSRLAGSDTQYF. This sequence joins TRBV7-2 and TRBJ2-3, with TRBD2 matching over 10 bases. The germline V gene encodes CDR1 SGHTA and CDR2 FQGNSA. Trimming cost V 5 bases and J 4 bases; bases outside gene matches: 3. This CDR3 contains 14 residues.

The chain links TRBV14 to TRBJ2-1; TRBD1 matches at 8 bases. The germline gives CDR1 SGHDN, CDR2 FVKESK. V trimming: 1 base; J trimming: 4 bases; junction bases outside the gene matches: 12. The CDR3 extends over 18 amino acids. The CDR3, as DNA: TGTGCCAGCAGCCAAGGGGTCCCAGACAGGGGTGTTTACAATGAGCAGTTCTTC. Translation: CASSQGVPDRGVYNEQFF.